A selection of T cell receptor beta chains follows, all from one sample in a study of cytomegalovirus exposure and HLA in healthy donors. Assay: immunoSEQ multiplex PCR; the TCRdb copy retains only in-frame clones and omits some. The data show 130,000 to 150,000 clones, with 75% to 80% seen just once and under 0.8% held by the top ten. The material sequenced was PBMCs. All receptors come from a male donor in good health and CMV-seronegative. Each CDR3 is given with its conserved first and last residue. Fields, in order: clone size, CDR3 length, V gene, CDR3 protein. Some rows mark clone size as missing; the rest say once, few, many or name a class of expanded clone.

clone size: .; CDR3 length: 14; V gene: TRBV5-5; CDR3 protein: CASSVAGAKNIQYF
clone size: .; CDR3 length: 14; V gene: TRBV7-9; CDR3 protein: CASSLVAGNQPQHF
clone size: .; CDR3 length: 15; V gene: TRBV21-1; CDR3 protein: CASSMQAPRGEKLFF
clone size: .; CDR3 length: 14; V gene: TRBV28; CDR3 protein: CASSRQGSTGELFF
clone size: .; CDR3 length: 16; V gene: TRBV5-1; CDR3 protein: CASSLAGDRSYNEQFF
clone size: .; CDR3 length: 14; V gene: TRBV5-8; CDR3 protein: CASSLFDRNYGYTF
clone size: .; CDR3 length: 16; V gene: TRBV7-8; CDR3 protein: CASSSRIPHDSGGYTF
clone size: few; CDR3 length: 14; V gene: TRBV7-9; CDR3 protein: CASTKLRGGYGYTF
clone size: .; CDR3 length: 15; V gene: TRBV4-2; CDR3 protein: CASSGQDRANTEAFF
clone size: .; CDR3 length: 15; V gene: TRBV21-1; CDR3 protein: CASIRHRGVQYEQYF
clone size: once; CDR3 length: 15; V gene: TRBV30; CDR3 protein: CAWTSGRSSYNEQFF
clone size: .; CDR3 length: 12; V gene: TRBV29-1; CDR3 protein: CSFGTSNTEAFF
clone size: .; CDR3 length: 14; V gene: TRBV5-1; CDR3 protein: CASSLGTGARGYTF
clone size: .; CDR3 length: 15; V gene: TRBV7-3; CDR3 protein: CASSLNTGGDGGYTF
clone size: .; CDR3 length: 15; V gene: TRBV18; CDR3 protein: CASSPLTSGGTEAFF
clone size: .; CDR3 length: 13; V gene: TRBV15; CDR3 protein: CATSRDRNTEAFF
clone size: .; CDR3 length: 15; V gene: TRBV7-2; CDR3 protein: CASSYDRSSSYEQYF
clone size: .; CDR3 length: 15; V gene: TRBV2; CDR3 protein: CASSARQGRYNEQFF
clone size: .; CDR3 length: 17; V gene: TRBV14; CDR3 protein: CASSQRAPGAPKPPLHF
clone size: .; CDR3 length: 14; V gene: TRBV5-1; CDR3 protein: CASSFSGSRYEQYF
clone size: .; CDR3 length: 15; V gene: TRBV7-2; CDR3 protein: CASSLETSAPHEQYF
clone size: .; CDR3 length: 13; V gene: TRBV10-3; CDR3 protein: CAISAPSTDTQYF
clone size: .; CDR3 length: 16; V gene: TRBV4-1; CDR3 protein: CASSQSTGSPNQPQHF
clone size: .; CDR3 length: 14; V gene: TRBV2; CDR3 protein: CASSGGPQGIEAFF
clone size: .; CDR3 length: 13; V gene: TRBV7-9; CDR3 protein: CASSLDRGIEAFF
clone size: .; CDR3 length: 13; V gene: TRBV7-2; CDR3 protein: CASSSQAGAEAFF
clone size: .; CDR3 length: 14; V gene: TRBV12-5; CDR3 protein: CASGLVGGLGEQYF
clone size: .; CDR3 length: 14; V gene: TRBV7-9; CDR3 protein: CASSPRDRAYGYTF
clone size: .; CDR3 length: 15; V gene: TRBV7-2; CDR3 protein: CASSLAAVTADTQYF
clone size: .; CDR3 length: 15; V gene: TRBV2; CDR3 protein: CASSEGQGDYNEQFF
clone size: .; CDR3 length: 17; V gene: TRBV7-9; CDR3 protein: CASSPSQFGQGVEGYTF
clone size: .; CDR3 length: 13; V gene: TRBV10-3; CDR3 protein: CAISQGGGHEAFF
clone size: .; CDR3 length: 14; V gene: TRBV6-6; CDR3 protein: CASSYQQKNTEAFF
clone size: .; CDR3 length: 15; V gene: TRBV2; CDR3 protein: CASSMRETLKNIQYF
clone size: .; CDR3 length: 13; V gene: TRBV18; CDR3 protein: CASSPPGSPEAFF
clone size: .; CDR3 length: 13; V gene: TRBV6-5; CDR3 protein: CASSPPGYNEQFF
clone size: .; CDR3 length: 16; V gene: TRBV5-4; CDR3 protein: CASSLAGTGLFAEAFF
clone size: .; CDR3 length: 15; V gene: TRBV9; CDR3 protein: CASSARTGGTGEPFF
clone size: .; CDR3 length: 14; V gene: TRBV5-1; CDR3 protein: CASSPGYGDTEAFF
clone size: few; CDR3 length: 15; V gene: TRBV7-3; CDR3 protein: CASSLGEGTNYGYTF
clone size: .; CDR3 length: 15; V gene: TRBV7-2; CDR3 protein: CASSLGGDSSYEQYF
clone size: .; CDR3 length: 15; V gene: TRBV19; CDR3 protein: CASSLGTTNTGELFF
clone size: .; CDR3 length: 14; V gene: TRBV18; CDR3 protein: CASSPDRRQGELFF
clone size: once; CDR3 length: 15; V gene: TRBV28; CDR3 protein: CASSSGQGWFTEAFF
clone size: .; CDR3 length: 14; V gene: TRBV7-2; CDR3 protein: CASSYDRRNQPQHF
clone size: .; CDR3 length: 14; V gene: TRBV7-8; CDR3 protein: CASSLGGTPNEQYF
clone size: few; CDR3 length: 16; V gene: TRBV18; CDR3 protein: CASSPLGRAGSYEQYF
clone size: few; CDR3 length: 13; V gene: TRBV10-3; CDR3 protein: CAIGGPDNEKLFF
clone size: .; CDR3 length: 15; V gene: TRBV7-9; CDR3 protein: CASSGRTSGVYEQYF
clone size: once; CDR3 length: 15; V gene: TRBV19; CDR3 protein: CASSIASGGVYEQYF
clone size: few; CDR3 length: 15; V gene: TRBV4-3; CDR3 protein: CASSQAGLYNSPLHF
clone size: .; CDR3 length: 15; V gene: TRBV6-5; CDR3 protein: CASSYKLADNQPQHF
clone size: .; CDR3 length: 14; V gene: TRBV7-9; CDR3 protein: CASSPGTGGEKLFF
clone size: once; CDR3 length: 12; V gene: TRBV7-9; CDR3 protein: CSSSRPQDEQFF
clone size: .; CDR3 length: 15; V gene: TRBV19; CDR3 protein: CASSMIRDSYQPQHF
clone size: .; CDR3 length: 16; V gene: TRBV10-3; CDR3 protein: CAISESTQEISYEQYF
clone size: .; CDR3 length: 14; V gene: TRBV2; CDR3 protein: CASSRTRGSGEQYF